These 18 T cell receptor beta chains were all obtained from the same sample, sequenced in a study of T cell repertoires in cytomegalovirus infection. Each CDR3 protein is one row after TCRdb ran MiXCR on the reads. Among roughly 230,000 distinct CDR3 sequences listed, 22% were seen once. The specimen was CD8+ T cells from PBMCs. All receptors derive from a human donor in good health (CMV status not recorded). Some clones in this sample may be carry-over from other donors' samples.

This clonotype occurred a few times. The chain links TRBV12-3 or TRBV12-4 to TRBJ2-1; no clear D. V lost 2 bases to trimming and J lost 12 bases, with 11 bases between them. The length of the CDR3 is 12 residues. The CDR3 region is CASSLRVRGQFF. CDR3 sequence (DNA): TGTGCCAGCAGTTTAAGGGTGCGTGGGCAGTTCTTC.

This clonotype has a count of ten or more. The chain uses TRBV7-8 and TRBJ2-2; TRBD2 matches 12 bases. Germline V gene sequence: CDR1 SGHVS, CDR2 FQNEAQ. The V gene end was trimmed by 0 bases and the J gene end by 4 bases; junction bases not matched to a gene: 9. CDR3 size: 19 residues. Written as DNA, the CDR3 is TGTGCCAGCAGCTTAGCCCCGACTAGCGGGGGCCCTGGCACCGGGGAGCTGTTTTTT. Translating gives CASSLAPTSGGPGTGELFF.

In this sample, this clonotype turned up many times. This chain uses TRBV7-8 with TRBJ2-7; D is undetermined. The length of the CDR3 is 14 residues. Germline CDR1 SGHVS, CDR2 FQNEAQ. V was pared by 1 base and J by 0 bases, with 7 bases between. The CDR3 DNA is TGTGCCAGCAGCTTAGGGGTAGGCTCCTACGAGCAGTACTTC. As protein: CASSLGVGSYEQYF.

This clonotype occurred a few times. CDR3 residues: CASSLFGSYEQYF. DNA of the CDR3: TGTGCCAGCAGCTTGTTCGGGAGCTACGAGCAGTACTTC. V is TRBV5-6 and J is TRBJ2-7, with D possibly TRBD2 on 6 matching bases. V dropped 1 base and J dropped 3 bases, with 8 bases sitting between them. Germline V lookup: CDR1 SGHDT, CDR2 YYEEEE. The CDR3 covers 13 residues.

The rearrangement joins TRBV11-3 to TRBJ2-3, with D perhaps given as TRBD1 or TRBD2 (5 bases each). The CDR3 length is 18 residues. Trimming stripped 5 bases from V and 6 bases from J, with 27 bases between. Germline V gives CDR1 SGHNT, CDR2 YENEEA. For the CDR3, the DNA is TGTGCCAGCAGCAAAACCCCCTCGGGACCCCCCTTATGGGATACGCAGTATTTT. Its protein is CASSKTPSGPPLWDTQYF.

The chain uses TRBV20-1 and TRBJ1-1, with D unclear. The germline V gene has CDR1 DFQATT and CDR2 SNEGSKA (reference sequence). Trimming left V 2 bases short and J 4 bases short, with 11 bases between. The CDR3 is made up of 13 amino acids. The CDR3 nucleotides read TGCAGTGCTAGAATCTCTCGGGGCACTGAAGCTTTCTTT. Translated, it gives CSARISRGTEAFF.

V is TRBV19 and J is TRBJ2-1; tentatively, D is TRBD1 or TRBD2 (6 bases each). The CDR3 runs to 12 residues. The germline V gene encodes CDR1 LNHDA and CDR2 SQIVND (reference sequence). Trimming left V 4 bases short and J 10 bases short, with 11 bases between. The CDR3 sequence is CASSTQGGEQFF. In DNA, the CDR3 is TGTGCCAGTAGTACACAGGGAGGCGAGCAGTTCTTC.

This clonotype appeared a few times. The chain recombines TRBV5-6 with TRBJ1-1, with D possibly TRBD1 on 5 matching bases. Trimming removed 4 bases at V and 8 bases at J, with 12 bases between. The CDR3 runs to 12 residues. Germline V gene sequence: CDR1 SGHDT, CDR2 YYEEEE. The CDR3 region is CASSLGGDEAFF. CDR3 coding DNA: TGTGCCAGCAGCCTTGGGGGGGACGAAGCTTTCTTT.

V usage is TRBV25-1 and J usage is TRBJ1-2; a weak D match, TRBD1 (6 bases). Germline lookup yields CDR1 MGHDK and CDR2 SYGVNS. The V and J ends lost 5 bases and 4 bases respectively, with 17 bases between them. The CDR3 has 15 residues. The CDR3 DNA follows: TGTGCCAGCAGTTGGTCAGGGGATTATTCCTATGGCTACACCTTC. Its translation is CASSWSGDYSYGYTF.

This chain links TRBV19 with TRBJ2-3, with a tentative D call TRBD2 (5 bases). CDR3 size: 13 residues. V lost 6 bases, J lost 2 bases, and 9 bases lay in between. Per the germline V gene, CDR1 is LNHDA and CDR2 is SQIVND (reference sequence). The CDR3 bases are TGTGCCAGTAGCCAGACTAACACAGATACGCAGTATTTT. Protein sequence: CASSQTNTDTQYF. The full variable domain, in which reference TRBV19 and TRBJ2-3 provide the parts outside the CDR3, is DGGITQSPKYLFRKEGQNVTLSCEQNLNHDAMYWYRQDPGQGLRLIYYSQIVNDFQKGDIAEGYSVSREKKESFPLTVTSAQKNPTAFYLCASSQTNTDTQYFGPGTRLTVL.

This clonotype was seen repeatedly, ten times or more. The J gene is TRBJ2-2, the V gene TRBV3-1; 9 bases agree with TRBD2. Germline V lookup: CDR1 LGHDT, CDR2 YNNKEL (reference sequence). The V gene end was trimmed by 4 bases and the J gene end by 0 bases; junction bases not matched to a gene: 9. This CDR3 is built from 18 residues. CDR3 residues: CASSPRPGLATNTGELFF. CDR3 in DNA: TGTGCCAGCAGCCCCAGGCCGGGACTAGCAACGAACACCGGGGAGCTGTTTTTT.

Points on this clonotype: The CDR3 carries no conserved terminal phenylalanine or tryptophan, so it likely arises from a read error. For the CDR3, the DNA is TGTGCCAGCAGCACCTACAGGGGGGCCGGGGAGCTGTTTTCT. It translates to CASSTYRGAGELFS. V gene TRBV7-3 combines with J gene TRBJ2-2; TRBD1 matches at 8 bases. CDR1 and CDR2 (germline): SGHTA, FQGTGA. The CDR3 length is 14 residues. J lost 6 bases, V lost 5 bases, and 5 bases had no gene match.

V usage is TRBV20-1 and J usage is TRBJ1-2; D perhaps matches TRBD1 (6 bases). Trimming left V 0 bases short and J 10 bases short, with 18 bases between. Germline CDR1 DFQATT, CDR2 SNEGSKA (reference sequence). This CDR3 comprises 14 residues. The CDR3 nucleotides are TGCAGTGCTAGAGATCTCGGGGGGCGCTGGGACTACACCTTC. It translates to CSARDLGGRWDYTF.

V and J are TRBV6-6 and TRBJ2-7; no firm D call. The germline gives CDR1 MNHNY, CDR2 SVGAGI (reference sequence). V was pared by 2 bases and J by 3 bases, with 14 bases between. The CDR3 contains 15 residues. The CDR3 coding sequence is TGTGCCAGCAGTTACGCCCCGGAGCTCAACTACGAGCAGTACTTC. It specifies CASSYAPELNYEQYF.

The rearrangement joins TRBV20-1 to TRBJ1-1, with no clear D. The CDR3 loop spans 11 amino acids. Germline CDR1 reads DFQATT; CDR2 reads SNEGSKA (reference sequence). V was clipped by 3 bases and J by 11 bases, with 13 bases between them. CDR3 sequence reads: CSASTVVGAFF. DNA of the CDR3: TGCAGTGCTAGTACCGTGGTTGGGGCTTTCTTT.

In its sample, this clonotype was seen a few times. J is TRBJ1-1 and V is TRBV7-9; D gene uncertain. Germline-derived CDR1 and CDR2 are SEHNR and FQNEAQ (reference sequence). V was clipped by 1 base and J by 5 bases, with 11 bases between them. The CDR3 spans 14 residues. CDR3 DNA: TGTGCCAGCAGCTTAGAGGGTTTGGGTACTGAAGCTTTCTTT. It translates to CASSLEGLGTEAFF.

The V gene is TRBV12-3 or TRBV12-4, the J gene TRBJ1-1; D gene ambiguous. The CDR3 is 12 residues long. With 7 bases removed from V and 3 bases from J, the gap between germline ends came to 9 bases. In DNA, the CDR3 is TGTGCCAGCATCTCGGGATACACTGAAGCTTTCTTT. Its protein is CASISGYTEAFF.

This clonotype was counted ten times or more. The chain joins TRBV7-7 to TRBJ2-1; D is ambiguous. This CDR3 has 17 residues. With 5 bases removed from V and 1 base from J, the gap between germline ends came to 18 bases. Germline V gene sequence: CDR1 SSHAT, CDR2 FNYEAQ (reference sequence). DNA of the CDR3: TGTGCCAGCAGCCTGGAAGCTACAGCTGGGTCCTACAATGAGCAGTTCTTC. It yields the protein CASSLEATAGSYNEQFF.